This T cell receptor beta chain was recovered during a study of T cells in Graves' hyperthyroidism and ophthalmopathy. This CDR3 is 14 amino acids long. Germline assignment: CDR1 SGHAT and CDR2 FQDESV (reference sequence). V dropped 5 bases and J dropped 4; count of bases not matched to a gene: 6. The table lists this clonotype with many counts. The source material, RNA transcripts, was used to amplify TCR beta CDR3 regions. TCR CDR3 regions were first amplified by RT-PCR with HTBI primers. TCRdb analysed the multiplex PCR reads with MiXCR anew, one entry per CDR3 protein. The table records a few hundred thousand distinct CDR3 sequences, under 60% of them present only once.

The TCR comes from an adult woman with Graves' disease, either hyperthyroidism or ophthalmopathy (not recorded which). Material for sequencing was peripheral blood or thyroid tissue (not recorded which). The J gene is TRBJ2-5, the V gene TRBV11-1; 8 bases align to TRBD1. Here the CDR3 DNA reads TGTGCCAGCAGCCGGCCCACAGGGGGAGAGACCCAGTACTTC. This encodes CASSRPTGGETQYF.